Shown below are 25 T cell receptor beta chains from a single sample sequenced in a study of cytomegalovirus exposure and HLA in healthy donors (dated by TCRdb to 2017 to 2019). The library was built by means of the immunoSEQ multiplex PCR assay. A mixture of 60 forward primers for TCR Vbeta segments and 13 reverse primers for TCR Jbeta segments was used in the multiplex PCR. TCRdb took this table from immuneACCESS and kept in-frame rearrangements with V and J called. Such tables lack part of the clones; where checked against another copy, unresolved V genes explain under half of the gap, and the rest is unexplained. In all, the sample holds about 200,000 clones, and 80% to 85% of those were seen once. The ten largest make up less than 3% of the sample. The sequenced sample was PBMCs. All receptors come from a woman aged 40 to 55 in good health and CMV-seronegative.

The J gene is TRBJ2-3, the V gene TRBV18, with D possibly being TRBD1 (5 bases). The CDR3 has 13 residues. From germline, CDR1 is KGHSH and CDR2 LQKENI. V lost 2 bases and J lost 6, with 9 bases in between. CDR3 DNA sequence: TGTGCCAGCTCACCAAGGGCAGGGGATACGCAGTATTTT. Translation: CASSPRAGDTQYF.

The chain is built from TRBV4-2 and TRBJ2-5; TRBD2 aligns across 7 bases. The trim removed 0 bases at V and 4 bases at J, leaving 5 bases unmatched. CDR3 length: 15 amino acids. Germline CDR1 and CDR2: LGHNA and YNFKEQ. The CDR3 DNA reads as TGTGCCAGCAGCCAAGATCGACTAGCCAGAGAGACCCAGTACTTC. The encoded protein is CASSQDRLARETQYF.

This clone appeared a single time. This rearrangement joins TRBV6-5 to TRBJ2-3; D call uncertain. The CDR3 consists of 11 residues. V dropped 5 bases and J dropped 6 bases, with 6 bases sitting between them. Germline-derived CDR1 and CDR2 are MNHEY and SVGAGI. CDR3 in amino acids: CASSQADTQYF. For the CDR3, the DNA is TGTGCCAGCAGTCAAGCGGATACGCAGTATTTT.

This clone was seen only once. The V call is TRBV4-2, the J call TRBJ2-1; 8 positions agree with TRBD2. The CDR3 has 18 amino acids. CDR1 is LGHNA and CDR2 is YNFKEQ in the germline V gene. V shed 1 base, J shed 0 bases, and the junction held 8 bases outside the gene matches. The CDR3 loop is CASSQGMAGLGSYNEQFF. In DNA, the CDR3 is TGTGCCAGCAGCCAAGGGATGGCGGGACTAGGCTCCTACAATGAGCAGTTCTTC.

The chain recombines TRBV14 with TRBJ1-4, with 9 bases aligning to TRBD1. CDR1 and CDR2 (germline): SGHDN, FVKESK. The CDR3 is 15 residues long. V shed 3 bases and J 7 bases; nucleotides not matched to a gene: 6. CDR3 loop: CASSQVQGASEKLFF. In nucleotides, the CDR3 is TGTGCCAGCAGCCAGGTACAGGGGGCTTCTGAAAAACTGTTTTTT.

The V call is TRBV18, the J call TRBJ2-7; weak D call: TRBD2 (6 bases). The V end lost 6 bases, the J end lost 5 bases, and 23 bases lay between the germline ends. The length of the CDR3 is 16 residues. The germline V gene has CDR1 KGHSH and CDR2 LQKENI. The CDR3: CASSLGWGQGLHEQYF. The CDR3 bases are TGTGCCAGCTCCCTAGGTTGGGGCCAGGGACTCCACGAGCAGTACTTC.

There are a few counts of this clone. This chain links TRBV29-1 with TRBJ1-1; D may be TRBD1 (6 bases). The CDR3 is 12 amino acids. V shed 6 bases and J shed 7 bases, with 15 bases lying between them. Germline V gene data show CDR1 as SQVTM and CDR2 as ANQGSEA. This CDR3 reads CSVTGPRGEAFF. The DNA for the CDR3 is TGCAGCGTCACAGGGCCTAGGGGTGAAGCTTTCTTT.

This clone was picked up one time. The J gene is TRBJ2-3, the V gene TRBV28, with D tentatively TRBD2 (6 bases). Trimming took off 3 bases at V and 0 bases at J, with 7 bases between the two ends. This CDR3 has 14 amino acids. Germline lookup yields CDR1 MDHEN and CDR2 SYDVKM. The CDR3 loop is CASSLGLSTDTQYF. CDR3 bases: TGTGCCAGCAGTTTGGGACTTAGCACAGATACGCAGTATTTT.

V is TRBV4-1 and J is TRBJ2-3; 13 nucleotides agree with TRBD2. This CDR3 contains 17 residues. The V gene's germline CDR1 is MGHRA and CDR2 YSYEKL. V lost 1 base and J lost 3; bases outside the gene matches: 4. The CDR3 DNA sequence: TGCGCCAGCAGCCAAGGGACTAGCGGGAGTGGGACAGATACGCAGTATTTT. It is translated as CASSQGTSGSGTDTQYF.

V usage is TRBV2 and J usage is TRBJ2-5; TRBD2 is a possible D gene (5 bases). CDR3 size: 15 residues. In germline, CDR1 is SNHLY, CDR2 FYNNEI. Trimming stripped 6 bases from V and 5 bases from J, with 19 bases between. The CDR3 region is CASSPAAGDSETQYF. CDR3 in DNA: TGTGCCAGCAGCCCGGCCGCCGGGGATTCGGAGACCCAGTACTTC. The variable domain in full, with the rest retrieved from reference TRBV2 and TRBJ2-5, is EPEVTQTPSHQVTQMGQEVILRCVPISNHLYFYWYRQILGQKVEFLVSFYNNEISEKSEIFDDQFSVERPDGSNFTLKIRSTKLEDSAMYFCASSPAAGDSETQYFGPGTRLLVL.

The J gene is TRBJ1-1, the V gene TRBV6-5, with unresolved D. The CDR3 extends over 12 amino acids. The ends were cut back, 3 bases at V and 11 bases at J, with 13 bases in the middle. Germline CDR1 is MNHEY and CDR2 is SVGAGI. CDR3 nucleotides: TGTGCCAGCAGTTATCCGGGGATGGGGGCTTTCTTT. This encodes CASSYPGMGAFF.

The chain uses TRBV5-1 and TRBJ2-5, with D maybe TRBD1 (6 bases). V gave up 0 bases and J gave up 1 base, with 22 bases separating them. In germline, CDR1 is SGHRS, CDR2 YFSETQ. This CDR3 has 19 residues. DNA of the CDR3: TGCGCCAGCAGCTTGGCCCTCCTTCATAAAGGGGGAGTCCAAGAGACCCAGTACTTC. It codes for CASSLALLHKGGVQETQYF. Drawing the rest from reference TRBV5-1 and TRBJ2-5, the complete variable domain is KAGVTQTPRYLIKTRGQQVTLSCSPISGHRSVSWYQQTPGQGLQFLFEYFSETQRNKGNFPGRFSGRQFSNSRSEMNVSTLELGDSALYLCASSLALLHKGGVQETQYFGPGTRLLVL.

The gene calls are TRBV5-6 and TRBJ2-7; 11 nucleotides agree with TRBD2. The CDR3 covers 16 residues. The V and J ends lost 1 base and 2 bases, in that order; junction bases with no gene match: 5. Germline V gene sequence: CDR1 SGHDT, CDR2 YYEEEE. The CDR3 DNA sequence: TGTGCCAGCAGCTTGTTAGCGGGAGGGCCCCCCTACGAGCAGTACTTC. This translates into CASSLLAGGPPYEQYF.

This clone was seen a few times. The genes are TRBV5-1 and TRBJ2-1; 7 positions match TRBD1. The V gene's germline CDR1 is SGHRS and CDR2 YFSETQ. CDR3 length equals 12 residues. V was clipped by 2 bases and J by 12 bases; unmatched bases: 5. CDR3 amino acids: CASSLQGQMQFF. CDR3 DNA: TGCGCCAGCAGCTTACAGGGACAGATGCAGTTCTTC.

The V gene is TRBV12-5, the J gene TRBJ1-1; D remains unclear. The CDR3 is made up of 14 amino acids. Germline loops: CDR1 LGHNT, CDR2 FRNRAP. Between the trimmed V and J ends, which lost 6 bases and 4 bases, there was a span of 15 bases. CDR3 DNA: TGTGCTAGTGGGCACTCTACGCTGAGCACTGAAGCTTTCTTT. Translating it yields CASGHSTLSTEAFF.

This rearrangement joins TRBV19 to TRBJ1-5; 9 positions agree with TRBD1. The CDR3 consists of 15 residues. Unmatched junction bases numbered 8, after V lost 5 bases and J lost 6 bases. The germline V gene has CDR1 LNHDA and CDR2 SQIVND (reference sequence). This CDR3 is CASSYGQGRGQPQHF. The CDR3 DNA is TGTGCCAGTAGTTATGGACAGGGGCGAGGTCAGCCCCAGCATTTT.

The J gene is TRBJ1-1, the V gene TRBV5-4; TRBD1 aligns across 8 bases. Looked up from germline, CDR1 is SGHNT and CDR2 is YYREEE (reference sequence). With V trimmed by 4 bases and J by 1 base, 6 bases remained unmatched. The CDR3 consists of 15 residues. In nucleotides, the CDR3 is TGTGCCAGCAGCACCGGACAGGGACGGAACACTGAAGCTTTCTTT. Its translation is CASSTGQGRNTEAFF.

The chain employs TRBV2 and TRBJ1-1; D possibly corresponds to TRBD1 (6 bases). The ends were cut back, 8 bases at V and 0 bases at J, with 16 bases in the middle. Germline V gene data show CDR1 as SNHLY and CDR2 as FYNNEI. There are 15 residues in the CDR3. CDR3 sequence reads: CASPATTGLNTEAFF. Here the CDR3 DNA reads TGTGCCAGCCCTGCTACGACAGGCTTGAACACTGAAGCTTTCTTT.

This clone was counted once. This sequence joins TRBV27 and TRBJ1-5; unclear D gene. Deletions cut 5 bases from V and 1 base from J, with 12 bases between. The CDR3 is 15 residues long. Looked up from germline, CDR1 is MNHEY and CDR2 is SMNVEV (reference sequence). CDR3 in DNA: TGTGCCAGCAGTCCCCGACAATCAAGCAATCAGCCCCAGCATTTT. This translates into CASSPRQSSNQPQHF.

The genes are TRBV5-4 and TRBJ1-1; D may be TRBD1 (6 bases). Germline lookup yields CDR1 SGHNT and CDR2 YYREEE (reference sequence). The CDR3 consists of 14 residues. The V gene lost 4 bases and the J gene lost 8 bases, with 18 bases spanning the gap. For the CDR3, the DNA is TGTGCCAGCAGCGGCAGAGGGGGGGCGCAGGAAGCTTTCTTT. Translated, it gives CASSGRGGAQEAFF.

V gene TRBV7-2 combines with J gene TRBJ1-3; D perhaps matches TRBD1 (6 bases). Trimming shortened V by 5 bases and J by 1 base, and 9 bases separated the two germline ends. The germline CDR1 and CDR2 sequences are SGHTA and FQGNSA. The CDR3 extends over 14 amino acids. CDR3 sequence (DNA): TGTGCCAGCAGCCAACAGGGTTCTGGAAACACCATATATTTT. This gives the protein CASSQQGSGNTIYF.

The chain recombines TRBV15 with TRBJ2-3; D ambiguous. Germline CDR1 is LNHNV and CDR2 is YYDKDF (reference sequence). V was clipped by 1 base and J by 1 base, with 6 bases between them. This CDR3 has 14 amino acids. This CDR3 reads CATSRGTGTDTQYF. Here the CDR3 DNA reads TGTGCCACCAGCAGAGGTACAGGCACAGATACGCAGTATTTT.

Here the CDR3 reads CASSAPGTDNTEAFF. CDR3 sequence (DNA): TGTGCCAGCAGCGCACCCGGGACAGACAACACTGAAGCTTTCTTT. The chain employs TRBV13 and TRBJ1-1; 7 nucleotides align to TRBD1. Germline lookup yields CDR1 PRHDT and CDR2 FYEKMQ (reference sequence). V dropped 5 bases and J dropped 2; count of bases not matched to a gene: 8. CDR3 length: 15 residues. Filled out from reference TRBV13 and TRBJ1-1, the complete variable domain reads AAGVIQSPRHLIKEKRETATLKCYPIPRHDTVYWYQQGPGQDPQFLISFYEKMQSDKGSIPDRFSAQQFSDYHSELNMSSLELGDSALYFCASSAPGTDNTEAFFGQGTRLTVV.

The J gene is TRBJ2-5, the V gene TRBV7-3; 9 bases align to TRBD1. The ends lost 5 bases at V and 5 bases at J; junction bases unmatched: 9. This CDR3 contains 15 residues. Germline CDR1 reads SGHTA; CDR2 reads FQGTGA. CDR3 DNA sequence: TGTGCCAGCAGCCCAACCGGGACAGGGATTGAGACCCAGTACTTC. This codes for CASSPTGTGIETQYF.

This chain joins TRBV7-3 and TRBJ2-7, with D perhaps matching TRBD2 (7 bases). The CDR3 loop spans 15 amino acids. The germline V gene has CDR1 SGHTA and CDR2 FQGTGA. The V end was cut by 0 bases, the J end by 3 bases, with 12 bases between. The CDR3 nucleotides are TGTGCCAGCAGCTTAACGGGGGGGCGGTACTACGAGCAGTACTTC. This codes for CASSLTGGRYYEQYF.